This T cell receptor (beta chain) emerged from a study of blood T cells in healthy people across ages (dated by TCRdb to between 2014 and 2016). Context from the whole study: In model experiments, template switching captured roughly one uniquely barcoded TCR beta cDNA molecule for every two T cells. The donors were split into four age groups: young (average 16 years), middle-aged (roughly 39), aged (over 55) and long-lived (approximately 80). The study measured age-related changes in TCR beta repertoire diversity using deep sequencing normalized with unique cDNA molecular identifiers. For two donors (one aged 18 to 29 and one aged 80 or older), the study analyzed two additional independent replicas of 1 million unique cDNA reads from the same blood draw.

In its sample, this clonotype was seen a few times. Its antigen specificity is not known. No base quality values were provided; no much bigger clone lies one nucleotide off. The library was built by means of 5' RACE. The listed sequencing device is Illumina HiSeq 2500. A second PCR of roughly 7 to 11 cycles was run with a J-beta primer mix and a sample-barcoded 5' primer. A unique molecular identifier was introduced onto each TCR beta cDNA molecule by a template-switch 5' adaptor carrying 12 random nucleotides. Each sample yielded at least 3 million CDR3-containing paired-end reads. All of the RNA was converted into first-strand cDNA using the Mint cDNA synthesis kit, with a TRBC-specific oligonucleotide serving as the primer. After uracil-DNA glycosylase treatment, a first 18-cycle PCR used universal primers M1SS and BC2_uni_R on all cDNA. The paper's processing steps were these. For normalization, 1 million high-quality reads, each with a distinct molecular identifier, were randomly selected from each sample. Reads sharing molecular identifiers were discarded rather than binned into consensus sequences. MiTCR, run with a Q25 quality threshold and the strictest error-elimination algorithm, handled CDR3 identification, clonotype clustering and error correction. A nonparametric unseen species model with Euler transformation was used to estimate lower-bound total TCR beta diversity. TCRdb ran its own pipeline on the public reads, namely fastp trimming at Q25 and MiXCR clone calling, and kept in-frame beta chains. Rows are combined by CDR3 protein, so each entry shows the most common genes and DNA. V and J calls and clone size were set by TCRdb, not the authors. The sample contains about 930,000 distinct CDR3 sequences, 29% of them found a single time. The top ten clonotypes cover roughly 10% of the sample.

The donors were some 36 Caucasian individuals from Russia, aged about 6 to 95 years, who were systemically healthy. Each donor gave around 9.5 milliliters of peripheral blood, collected into EDTA-treated Vacutainer tubes. PBMCs were isolated by Ficoll-Paque density-gradient centrifugation, with at least 7 million obtained per sample. Total RNA, at least 6 micrograms per sample, was extracted from PBMCs with Trizol reagent. For every donor, flow cytometry on a PBMC aliquot measured the percentage of naive CD45RAhigh/CD27high T cells. General conclusions and limits of the study: A strong correlation was found between observed TCR beta diversity and the percentage of naive T cells measured by flow cytometry. Because donor CMV infection status was unknown, age-related changes in expanded clonotypes were potentially confounded. Conclusive comparison of naive and antigen-experienced compartments was prevented by the profiling of bulk unsorted PBMCs. Compared with the aged group, the long-lived group had more naive CD4+ T cells, fewer expanded clones and increased TCR diversity, suggesting age selection. Estimates of total diversity based on one million sequenced T cells were regarded as lower bounds and as underestimates. As age increased, observed TCR beta diversity per million T cells dropped in a roughly linear way, and a significant reduction was already evident by age roughly 36.

The CDR3 contains 16 residues, cysteine and phenylalanine counted. The CDR3 DNA has 48 bases and is translated from base 1. After removal of 1 base from V and 7 bases from J, the junction retains 10 bases not matched to a gene. CDR1 and CDR2 (LGHDT, YNNKEL) derive from the germline V gene (reference sequence). The same sample was also studied in work on T cells of mothers and their children. As that second study puts it: The donors were nine systemically healthy Caucasian individuals, made up of three mothers and their six children. cDNA synthesis used all of the extracted RNA, with around 1.5 ug of RNA in each 15 ul reaction. In the second PCR, the M1S primer added sample barcodes and 2-4 random nucleotides. Over 8.5 million TCR beta CDR3 reads were obtained for each mother, and millions of reads were obtained for each child. TCR recombination output is similarly shaped by thymic selection in related and unrelated pairs, with a minor effect exerted by inherited differences. Normalized repertoire overlap in related mother-child pairs was always slightly higher than in unrelated mother-child pairs, but the difference was never significant. No persistent microchimeric T cell clones were detected, at a sensitivity of approximately 100 clones per million clonotypes. Deep NGS was used in the study to compare the TCR beta repertoires of mothers and children and to look for features that separate related mother-child pairs from unrelated individuals. On average, the children were around 11 +/- 4 years old, while the mothers were 40 +/- 4 years old. After adapter ligation was performed with NEBNext reagents, the libraries were sequenced on an Illumina HiSeq 2000 with 100+100 nt paired-end reads. To prevent cross-contamination, the mother and child libraries were prepared one month apart and sequenced in separate runs. For each donor, somewhere between roughly 500,000 and 2,100,000 distinct TCR beta clonotypes were identified. Naive TCR beta clonotypes were estimated from low-frequency clonotypes matched to each donor's FACS-determined naive share, without sorting.

The rearranged segments are TRBV3-1 and TRBJ2-1, with 7 bases in between that match TRBD1. Material: blood. The source is a woman between 35 and 50 years old in good health. The sequenced DNA is TGTGCCAGCAGCCAAGTAGGGGGACAGCGTGGGAATGAGCAGTTCTTC. Its translation is CASSQVGGQRGNEQFF.